This TCR beta chain was identified in a study of blood T cell repertoires in COVID-19. Some clones are missing from TCRdb's copy, which holds only in-frame ones; the method was immunoSEQ multiplex PCR. In the table there are about 120,000 clones, roughly 89% of which are singletons. Trimming left V 1 base short and J 2 bases short, with 10 bases between. This CDR3 region has 15 residues. The TCR was taken from a woman between 55 and 75 years old with COVID-19, enrolled during active disease. The chain links TRBV5-3 to TRBJ1-3; D gene uncertain. TRBV5-3 is classed as an ORF, of uncertain function. Source material: peripheral blood. The CDR3 DNA sequence: TGTGCCAGAAGCTTGAAGAAAGCCGCTGGAAACACCATATATTTT. Translating gives CARSLKKAAGNTIYF.